The clone carrying this T cell receptor (beta chain) qualifies as medium-sized. What it recognizes is unknown. Bulk tumor genomic DNA was the template, and each sample received 450 to 750 ng. From each primary tumor, several far-apart biopsies were obtained during surgery. Their non-small cell lung cancer was newly diagnosed and untreated, and the patients underwent curative surgery. Donors comprised newly diagnosed non-small cell lung cancer patients undergoing surgery with curative intent. Amplification of TCR beta CDR3 was performed by multiplex PCR with 32 V and 13 J primers. Each CDR3 protein is one row after TCRdb ran MiXCR on the multiplex PCR reads. This table holds approximately 9,700 distinct CDR3 sequences, approximately 25% found once. The data are from a study of immune heterogeneity within non-small cell lung tumors. Study-level results: Each patient's tumor sites shared recurring identical dominant CDR3 beta clonotypes, and individual sites also carried their own high-frequency clones.

The sequenced material came from lung tumor tissue. The TCR sequence derives from a woman in her forties or fifties with non-small cell lung cancer.

The CDR3 region is CASIRGGTGYGYTF. The CDR3 DNA reads as TGTGCCAGCATCAGGGGGGGCACAGGCTATGGCTACACCTTC. The chain recombines TRBV7-9 with TRBJ1-2, with 7 bases lining up with TRBD1. CDR3 length: 14 amino acids. The J segment lost 4 bases and the V segment lost 7 bases, leaving 9 bases of the junction unmatched. Germline V lookup: CDR1 SEHNR, CDR2 FQNEAQ (reference sequence).